The clone carrying this T cell receptor (beta chain) was recorded a few times. Its target is unknown. TCRdb reprocessed the 5' RACE reads with MiXCR, giving one entry per CDR3 protein. The sample carries 250,000 or so distinct CDR3 sequences, over 15% recorded once. This sample stems from a study of T-cell memory formation after mild COVID-19. Study-level information: Largely donor-specific sequence clusters came from a couple of donors. Study-level points and caveats: Second-wave clones that peaked on day 37 lacked confirmed SARS-CoV-2 specificity.

This TCR came from a man between 18 and 29 years old who had mild COVID-19 (a few samples of this study predate the infection). Cell type and time point are not known. Sequencing used PBMCs or a T cell subset sorted from them (not recorded which).

The CDR3 DNA reads as TGCAGTGCTCCCCCGACATGGGGATACGAGAACATTCAGTACTTC. Protein: CSAPPTWGYENIQYF. This chain uses TRBV20-1 with TRBJ2-4; no reliable D call. The V gene lost 5 bases and the J gene lost 7 bases, with 21 bases spanning the gap. The CDR3 loop spans 15 amino acids. Germline CDR1 is DFQATT and CDR2 is SNEGSKA (reference sequence).